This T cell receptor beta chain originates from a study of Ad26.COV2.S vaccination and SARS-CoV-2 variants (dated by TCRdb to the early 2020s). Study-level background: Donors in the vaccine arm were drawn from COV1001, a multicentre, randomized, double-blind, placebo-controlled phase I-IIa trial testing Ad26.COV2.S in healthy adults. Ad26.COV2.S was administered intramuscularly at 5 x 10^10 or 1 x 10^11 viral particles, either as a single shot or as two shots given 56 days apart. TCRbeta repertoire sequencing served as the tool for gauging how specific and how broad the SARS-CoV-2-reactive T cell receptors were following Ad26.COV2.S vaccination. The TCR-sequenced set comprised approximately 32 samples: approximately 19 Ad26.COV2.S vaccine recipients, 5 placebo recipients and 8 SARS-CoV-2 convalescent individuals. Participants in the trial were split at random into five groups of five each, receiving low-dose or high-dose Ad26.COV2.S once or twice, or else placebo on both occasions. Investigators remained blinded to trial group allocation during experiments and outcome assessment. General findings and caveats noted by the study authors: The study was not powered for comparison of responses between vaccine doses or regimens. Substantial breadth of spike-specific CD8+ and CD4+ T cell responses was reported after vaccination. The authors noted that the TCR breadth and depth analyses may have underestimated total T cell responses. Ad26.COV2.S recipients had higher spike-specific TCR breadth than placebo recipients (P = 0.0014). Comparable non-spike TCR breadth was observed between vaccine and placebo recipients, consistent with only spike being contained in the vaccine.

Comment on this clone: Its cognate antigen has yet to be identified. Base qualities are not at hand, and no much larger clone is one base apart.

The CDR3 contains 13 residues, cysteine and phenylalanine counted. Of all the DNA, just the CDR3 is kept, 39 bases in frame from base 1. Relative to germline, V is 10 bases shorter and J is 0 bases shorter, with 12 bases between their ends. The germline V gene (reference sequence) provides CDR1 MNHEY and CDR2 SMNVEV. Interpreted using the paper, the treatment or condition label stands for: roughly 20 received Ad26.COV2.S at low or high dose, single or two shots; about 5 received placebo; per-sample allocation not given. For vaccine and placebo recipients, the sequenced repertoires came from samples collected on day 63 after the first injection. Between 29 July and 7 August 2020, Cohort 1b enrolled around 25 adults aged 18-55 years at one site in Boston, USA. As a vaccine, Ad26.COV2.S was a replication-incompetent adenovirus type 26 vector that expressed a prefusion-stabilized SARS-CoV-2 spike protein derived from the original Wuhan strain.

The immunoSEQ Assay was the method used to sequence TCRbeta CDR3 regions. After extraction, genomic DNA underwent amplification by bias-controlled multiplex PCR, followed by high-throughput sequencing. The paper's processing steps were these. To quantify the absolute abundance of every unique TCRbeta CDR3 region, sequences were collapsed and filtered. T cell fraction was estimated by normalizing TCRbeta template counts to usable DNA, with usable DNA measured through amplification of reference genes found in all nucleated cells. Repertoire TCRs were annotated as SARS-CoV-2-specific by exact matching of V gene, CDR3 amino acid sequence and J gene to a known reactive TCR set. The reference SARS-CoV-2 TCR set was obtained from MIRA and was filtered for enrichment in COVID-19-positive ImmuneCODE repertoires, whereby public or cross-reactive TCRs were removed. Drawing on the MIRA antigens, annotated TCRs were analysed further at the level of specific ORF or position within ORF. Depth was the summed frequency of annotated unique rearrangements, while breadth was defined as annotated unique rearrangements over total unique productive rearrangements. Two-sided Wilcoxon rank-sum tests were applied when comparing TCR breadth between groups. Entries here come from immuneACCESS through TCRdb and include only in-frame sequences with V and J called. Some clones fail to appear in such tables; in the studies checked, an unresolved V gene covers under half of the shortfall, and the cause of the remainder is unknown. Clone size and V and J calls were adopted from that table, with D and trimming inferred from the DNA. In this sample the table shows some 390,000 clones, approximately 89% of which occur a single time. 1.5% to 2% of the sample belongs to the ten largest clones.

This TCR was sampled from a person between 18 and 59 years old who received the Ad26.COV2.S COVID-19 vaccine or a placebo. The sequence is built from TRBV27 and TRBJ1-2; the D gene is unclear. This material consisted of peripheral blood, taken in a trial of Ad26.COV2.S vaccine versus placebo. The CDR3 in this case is CATSRGPNYGYTF. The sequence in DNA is TGTGCCACCTCTCGGGGTCCTAACTATGGCTACACCTTC.